Listed below are T cell receptor beta chains from one sample, sequenced in a study of blood T cell repertoires in COVID-19. The table came from immunoSEQ multiplex PCR; TCRdb's copy has only in-frame clones and leaves some out. The repertoire consists of about 90,000 clones, with approximately 80% occurring once and the leading ten covering about an eighth. The sequencing sample was made of peripheral blood. These receptor sequences come from a human donor in a cohort sampled during active COVID-19. Each CDR3 is given with its conserved first and last residue. A D gene is named only where the DNA matches it firmly. Some rows mark clone size as missing; the rest say once, few, many or name a class of expanded clone.

clone size: -; J gene: TRBJ2-2; D gene: -; V gene: TRBV5-1; CDR3 protein: CASSLDWAAGELFF; CDR3 DNA: TGCGCCAGCAGCTTGGACTGGGCCGCCGGGGAGCTGTTTTTT
clone size: -; J gene: TRBJ2-5; D gene: TRBD2; V gene: TRBV7-8; CDR3 protein: CASSLFGTKQETQYF; CDR3 DNA: TGTGCCAGCAGCTTATTCGGGACTAAACAAGAGACCCAGTACTTC
clone size: -; J gene: TRBJ2-1; D gene: TRBD1; V gene: TRBV3-1/TRBV3-2; CDR3 protein: CASSQFPDRGLYNEQFF; CDR3 DNA: TGTGCCAGCAGCCAATTCCCGGACAGGGGGCTTTACAATGAGCAGTTCTTC
clone size: -; J gene: TRBJ1-4; D gene: -; V gene: TRBV10-2; CDR3 protein: CASSDRQGIEKLFF; CDR3 DNA: TGCGCCAGCAGTGACCGGCAGGGTATTGAAAAACTGTTTTTT
clone size: -; J gene: TRBJ1-1; D gene: TRBD1; V gene: TRBV9; CDR3 protein: CASSAERTGGWNTEAFF; CDR3 DNA: TGTGCCAGCAGCGCAGAGAGGACAGGGGGTTGGAACACTGAAGCTTTCTTT
clone size: -; J gene: TRBJ2-1; D gene: -; V gene: TRBV11-2; CDR3 protein: CASSFGGRQDNEQFF; CDR3 DNA: TGTGCCAGCAGCTTCGGGGGGCGCCAGGACAATGAGCAGTTCTTC
clone size: -; J gene: TRBJ1-1; D gene: -; V gene: TRBV12-3/TRBV12-4; CDR3 protein: CASSLAGYTEAFF; CDR3 DNA: TGTGCCAGCAGTTTGGCGGGCTACACTGAAGCTTTCTTT
clone size: -; J gene: TRBJ2-2; D gene: -; V gene: TRBV2; CDR3 protein: CASSEIGAGELFF; CDR3 DNA: TGTGCCAGCAGTGAAATCGGAGCCGGGGAGCTGTTTTTT
clone size: -; J gene: TRBJ2-3; D gene: -; V gene: TRBV7-9; CDR3 protein: CASSPLQPGVGDTQYF; CDR3 DNA: TGTGCCAGCAGCCCCCTTCAGCCCGGGGTAGGGGATACGCAGTATTTT
clone size: once; J gene: TRBJ1-1; D gene: TRBD1; V gene: TRBV28; CDR3 protein: CASRGQGEAEAFF; CDR3 DNA: TGTGCCAGCCGCGGACAGGGGGAAGCTGAAGCTTTCTTT
clone size: -; J gene: TRBJ2-5; D gene: -; V gene: TRBV7-3; CDR3 protein: CASSPGVLVSQETQYF; CDR3 DNA: TGTGCCAGCAGCCCGGGGGTTCTAGTATCCCAAGAGACCCAGTACTTC
clone size: once; J gene: TRBJ2-1; D gene: -; V gene: TRBV11-2; CDR3 protein: CASSWAGNPYNEQFF; CDR3 DNA: TGTGCCAGCAGCTGGGCCGGGAACCCCTACAATGAGCAGTTCTTC
clone size: -; J gene: TRBJ1-4; D gene: -; V gene: TRBV20-1; CDR3 protein: CSASTYRALFF; CDR3 DNA: TGCAGTGCCTCCACCTACAGGGCCCTGTTTTTT
clone size: -; J gene: TRBJ1-5; D gene: -; V gene: TRBV27; CDR3 protein: CASSYYRDFQPQHF; CDR3 DNA: TGTGCCAGCAGTTATTACAGGGATTTCCAGCCCCAGCATTTT
clone size: once; J gene: TRBJ1-5; D gene: -; V gene: TRBV18; CDR3 protein: CASSPDSWGMAQHF; CDR3 DNA: TGTGCCAGCTCACCGGACAGTTGGGGTATGGCCCAGCATTTT
clone size: -; J gene: TRBJ1-6; D gene: -; V gene: TRBV16; CDR3 protein: CASSQSGGNSPLHF; CDR3 DNA: TGTGCCAGCAGCCAATCTGGCGGGAATTCACCCCTCCACTTT
clone size: -; J gene: TRBJ1-2; D gene: TRBD1; V gene: TRBV28; CDR3 protein: CASSLGQVGGGYTF; CDR3 DNA: TGTGCCAGCAGTTTAGGACAGGTTGGGGGTGGCTACACCTTC
clone size: few; J gene: TRBJ1-6; D gene: -; V gene: TRBV14; CDR3 protein: CASKESGTTLSPLHF; CDR3 DNA: TGTGCCAGCAAGGAGAGCGGGACAACCTTATCACCCCTCCACTTT
clone size: -; J gene: TRBJ2-1; D gene: -; V gene: TRBV13; CDR3 protein: CASSAPPGLHPYNEQFF; CDR3 DNA: TGTGCCAGCAGCGCACCCCCGGGACTTCATCCCTACAATGAGCAGTTCTTC
clone size: -; J gene: TRBJ2-5; D gene: TRBD1; V gene: TRBV13; CDR3 protein: CASSRTGRETQYF; CDR3 DNA: TGTGCCAGCAGCCGGACAGGGCGGGAGACCCAGTACTTC
clone size: -; J gene: TRBJ1-2; D gene: TRBD1; V gene: TRBV7-9; CDR3 protein: CASSHRDRGSGGYTF; CDR3 DNA: TGTGCCAGCAGCCACCGGGACAGGGGGTCGGGTGGCTACACCTTC
clone size: -; J gene: TRBJ1-4; D gene: TRBD1; V gene: TRBV3-1/TRBV3-2; CDR3 protein: CASSPWTGDEKLFF; CDR3 DNA: TGTGCCAGCAGCCCTTGGACAGGGGATGAAAAACTGTTTTTT
clone size: -; J gene: TRBJ1-1; D gene: -; V gene: TRBV7-8; CDR3 protein: CASSLGARMNTEAFF; CDR3 DNA: TGTGCCAGCAGCTTAGGGGCCCGTATGAACACTGAAGCTTTCTTT
clone size: -; J gene: TRBJ1-5; D gene: -; V gene: TRBV12-3/TRBV12-4; CDR3 protein: CASRSTGNQPQHF; CDR3 DNA: TGTGCCAGCAGATCAACAGGGAATCAGCCCCAGCATTTT
clone size: -; J gene: TRBJ1-4; D gene: -; V gene: TRBV28; CDR3 protein: CASRPGGGKNEKLFF; CDR3 DNA: TGTGCCAGCAGACCGGGGGGCGGGAAAAATGAAAAACTGTTTTTT
clone size: -; J gene: TRBJ1-2; D gene: -; V gene: TRBV7-2; CDR3 protein: CASSLVDYGKGYTF; CDR3 DNA: TGTGCCAGCAGCTTAGTGGACTACGGGAAGGGCTACACCTTC